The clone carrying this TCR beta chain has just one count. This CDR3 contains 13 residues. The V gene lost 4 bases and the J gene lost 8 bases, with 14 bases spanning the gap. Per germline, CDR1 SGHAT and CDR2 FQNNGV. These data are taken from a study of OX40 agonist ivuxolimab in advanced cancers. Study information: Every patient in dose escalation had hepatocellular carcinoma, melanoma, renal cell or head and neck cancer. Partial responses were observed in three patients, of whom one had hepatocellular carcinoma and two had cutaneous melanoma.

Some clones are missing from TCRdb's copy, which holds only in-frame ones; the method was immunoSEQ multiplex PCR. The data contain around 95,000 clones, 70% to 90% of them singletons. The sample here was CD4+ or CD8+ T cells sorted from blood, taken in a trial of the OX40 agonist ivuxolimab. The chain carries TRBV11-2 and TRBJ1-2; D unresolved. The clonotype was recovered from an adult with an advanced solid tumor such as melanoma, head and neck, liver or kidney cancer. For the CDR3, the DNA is TGTGCCAGCAGCTCCCTCTCGACTAGGGGCTACACCTTC. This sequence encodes CASSSLSTRGYTF.